In this sample, the clone carrying this T cell receptor beta chain turned up many times. The source of the sample is a study of low-dose radiotherapy and immunotherapy resistance in tumors. TRAV- and TRBV-specific primers were used for first-strand cDNA, which covered alpha and beta chains. TCR amplification used about 18 PCR cycles, a constant-region primer and a V-primer adapter. Each CDR3 protein gets one entry after TCRdb re-called the reads with MiXCR. Of around 80,000 distinct CDR3 sequences in the sample, around a sixth were seen once. V lost 7 bases, J lost 0 bases, and 19 bases lay in between. Germline values: CDR1 DFQATT, CDR2 SNEGSKA (reference sequence). The CDR3 is made up of 15 amino acids. Time point of the sample: after trial treatment. Treatment denoted: LDRT plus nivolumab, ipilimumab, low-dose cyclophosphamide and aspirin (RACIN trial).

The sequence came from a male donor with prostate cancer. V gene TRBV20-1 combines with J gene TRBJ2-7; D perhaps matches TRBD1 (8 bases). This sample comprised PBMCs, obtained after low-dose radiotherapy plus immunotherapy. CDR3 sequence reads: CSGGDRKRDSYEQYF. CDR3 bases: TGCAGTGGTGGGGACAGGAAGCGGGACTCCTACGAGCAGTACTTC.